The present T cell receptor (beta chain) was sequenced within a study of blood T cells in healthy people across ages. As for the study in general: Template switching captured about one barcoded beta molecule per two T cells.

Germline V gene lookup returns CDR1 LGHDT and CDR2 YNNKEL (reference sequence). The length of the CDR3 is 14 residues. V was trimmed by 5 bases and J by 1 base, leaving 9 bases between them. A second about 6 to 12 cycle PCR used barcoded and J-beta primers. Tagging of each cDNA molecule was performed by a template-switch adaptor with 12 random nucleotides. TCRdb ran MiXCR on the 5' RACE reads and lists one entry per CDR3 protein. This sample has 1 million or so distinct CDR3 sequences; roughly 24% occur once, and the top ten carry 0.65% to 0.95%. Every sample yielded at least 6.5 million isolated PBMCs. This clonotype was seen a few times. This sample also belongs to another study, concerning T cells of mothers and their children. That study reports: Related mother-child pairs shared slightly more overlap than unrelated pairs, but the difference was non-significant.

This TCR came from a girl aged 2 to 9 in good health. The sequenced material came from blood. The chain links TRBV3-1 to TRBJ1-5; D uncertain. The CDR3 DNA follows: TGTGCCAGCAGCTTCGGACGGAGCAATCAGCCCCAGCATTTT. As protein: CASSFGRSNQPQHF.